The rows below give T cell receptor beta chains drawn from one sample of a study of shared clonotypes between healthy human individuals. Assay: immunoSEQ multiplex PCR; the TCRdb copy retains only in-frame clones and omits some. The repertoire has a few million clones, under 95% of them found once; the top ten carry 0.37%. The sequenced sample consisted of naive CD4+ T cells from PBMCs. The receptors come from a young man in good health. Some clones in this sample may be carry-over from other donors' samples. Each CDR3 is given with its conserved first and last residue. The order of the fields is D gene, J gene, V gene, clone size, CDR3 length, CDR3 DNA, CDR3 protein. D genes are given only for firm matches. Rows may omit the clone size; those that give it use once, few, many or a size class.

d_gene: TRBD1
j_gene: TRBJ2-7
v_gene: TRBV5-4
abundance: -
len: 16
CDR3nt: TGTGCCAGCAGCTCGGATAAGGGACAGGGGAACCCCGAGCAGTACTTC
CDR3aa: CASSSDKGQGNPEQYF

d_gene: -
j_gene: TRBJ1-2
v_gene: TRBV19
abundance: -
len: 14
CDR3nt: TGTGCCAGTAGTATAGCGGAGGGAACGGGGGGCTACACCTTC
CDR3aa: CASSIAEGTGGYTF

d_gene: -
j_gene: TRBJ2-5
v_gene: TRBV5-5
abundance: -
len: 13
CDR3nt: TGTGCCAGCAGCTTTCCAGGTGAAGAGACCCAGTACTTC
CDR3aa: CASSFPGEETQYF

d_gene: -
j_gene: TRBJ1-5
v_gene: TRBV6-6
abundance: -
len: 13
CDR3nt: TGTGCCAGCAGTTACAGCTCCAATCAGCCCCAGCATTTT
CDR3aa: CASSYSSNQPQHF

d_gene: TRBD2
j_gene: TRBJ2-3
v_gene: TRBV9
abundance: once
len: 16
CDR3nt: TGTGCCAGCAGCGTAGGACTAGCCATTAGCACAGATACGCAGTATTTT
CDR3aa: CASSVGLAISTDTQYF

d_gene: -
j_gene: TRBJ1-4
v_gene: TRBV6-1
abundance: -
len: 11
CDR3nt: TGTGCCAGCCTCCGTGGAGAAAAACTGTTTTTT
CDR3aa: CASLRGEKLFF

d_gene: TRBD2
j_gene: TRBJ2-3
v_gene: TRBV9
abundance: -
len: 15
CDR3nt: TGTGCCAGCAGCGTAGAACTAGCGAATACAGATACGCAGTATTTT
CDR3aa: CASSVELANTDTQYF

d_gene: -
j_gene: TRBJ1-1
v_gene: TRBV5-8
abundance: -
len: 15
CDR3nt: TGTGCCAGCAGCGTAGCGAGGGGAGCGAGGACTGAAGCTTTCTTT
CDR3aa: CASSVARGARTEAFF

d_gene: -
j_gene: TRBJ1-2
v_gene: TRBV28
abundance: -
len: 13
CDR3nt: TGTGCCAGCCAGTTGACGGGGGACGTGAGCTACACCTTC
CDR3aa: CASQLTGDVSYTF

d_gene: -
j_gene: TRBJ1-5
v_gene: TRBV11-2
abundance: -
len: 15
CDR3nt: TGTGCCAGCAGCTTAGCTGGTTATAGCAATCAGCCCCAGCATTTT
CDR3aa: CASSLAGYSNQPQHF

d_gene: TRBD2
j_gene: TRBJ2-7
v_gene: TRBV5-4
abundance: -
len: 14
CDR3nt: TGTGCCACCCAGACGGGGACTAGCGGGAATAAGCAGTACTTC
CDR3aa: CATQTGTSGNKQYF

d_gene: TRBD1
j_gene: TRBJ1-1
v_gene: TRBV18
abundance: -
len: 14
CDR3nt: TGTGCCAGCTCAGCGACAGGGGTTGACACTGAAGCTTTCTTT
CDR3aa: CASSATGVDTEAFF

d_gene: TRBD2
j_gene: TRBJ2-1
v_gene: TRBV9
abundance: -
len: 16
CDR3nt: TGTGCCAGCAGCCCTTGGACTAGCGGGAGCTACAATGAGCAGTTCTTC
CDR3aa: CASSPWTSGSYNEQFF

d_gene: TRBD2
j_gene: TRBJ2-1
v_gene: TRBV4-3
abundance: -
len: 19
CDR3nt: TGCGCCAGCAGCCAAGATTCCCTAGCGGGACCGAGCTCCTACAATGAGCAGTTCTTC
CDR3aa: CASSQDSLAGPSSYNEQFF

d_gene: -
j_gene: TRBJ2-7
v_gene: TRBV5-1
abundance: -
len: 15
CDR3nt: TGCGCCAGCAGCTTCCGGACAGAGACCTCCTACGAGCAGTACTTC
CDR3aa: CASSFRTETSYEQYF

d_gene: -
j_gene: TRBJ1-2
v_gene: TRBV27
abundance: -
len: 17
CDR3nt: TGTGCCAGCAGTTTAGGGTCTAGAAGGGGGAGAAACTATGGCTACACCTTC
CDR3aa: CASSLGSRRGRNYGYTF

d_gene: -
j_gene: TRBJ2-1
v_gene: TRBV7-3
abundance: -
len: 15
CDR3nt: TGTGCCAGCAGCGGGGGGACAAGCGTGTACAATGAGCAGTTCTTC
CDR3aa: CASSGGTSVYNEQFF

d_gene: TRBD2
j_gene: TRBJ2-3
v_gene: TRBV14
abundance: -
len: 16
CDR3nt: TGTGCCAGCAGCCAAGATGGCGGGAGTAGCACAGATACGCAGTATTTT
CDR3aa: CASSQDGGSSTDTQYF

d_gene: -
j_gene: TRBJ2-2
v_gene: TRBV27
abundance: -
len: 16
CDR3nt: TGTGCCAGCACCCTATTTTGGAGGGGAGGAACCGGGGAGCTGTTTTTT
CDR3aa: CASTLFWRGGTGELFF

d_gene: -
j_gene: TRBJ2-2
v_gene: TRBV5-4
abundance: -
len: 16
CDR3nt: TGTGCCAGCAGCTTGTTGGGGGTTCGTGTCACCGGGGAGCTGTTTTTT
CDR3aa: CASSLLGVRVTGELFF

d_gene: -
j_gene: TRBJ1-1
v_gene: TRBV5-1
abundance: -
len: 14
CDR3nt: TGCGCCAGCAGCTTGGGGACAGCCGCCCCTGAAGCTTTCTTT
CDR3aa: CASSLGTAAPEAFF

d_gene: TRBD1
j_gene: TRBJ1-1
v_gene: TRBV30
abundance: few
len: 14
CDR3nt: TGTGCCTGGAGTGGGAACAGGGGAAGGACTGAAGCTTTCTTT
CDR3aa: CAWSGNRGRTEAFF

d_gene: -
j_gene: TRBJ2-4
v_gene: TRBV15
abundance: once
len: 18
CDR3nt: TGTGCCACCAGCAGAGTGGGGGGCGCGGAACTAGCCAAAAACATTCAGTACTTC
CDR3aa: CATSRVGGAELAKNIQYF

d_gene: -
j_gene: TRBJ1-1
v_gene: TRBV7-9
abundance: few
len: 11
CDR3nt: TGTGCCAGCAATAGGGGGTCGGAGGCTTTCTTT
CDR3aa: CASNRGSEAFF

d_gene: -
j_gene: TRBJ2-7
v_gene: TRBV21-1
abundance: -
len: 15
CDR3nt: TGTGCCAGCAGCAAATCAGGGCCCATACCCTACGAGCAGTACTTC
CDR3aa: CASSKSGPIPYEQYF

d_gene: -
j_gene: TRBJ2-5
v_gene: TRBV18
abundance: -
len: 14
CDR3nt: TGTGCCAGCTCAGCGGACTGGGCCCAAGAGACCCAGTACTTC
CDR3aa: CASSADWAQETQYF

d_gene: TRBD2
j_gene: TRBJ2-3
v_gene: TRBV4-2
abundance: -
len: 17
CDR3nt: TGTGCCAGCAGCCAGGAGCCTAGCGGGACGTTCACAGATACGCAGTATTTT
CDR3aa: CASSQEPSGTFTDTQYF

d_gene: TRBD2
j_gene: TRBJ2-3
v_gene: TRBV5-1
abundance: -
len: 12
CDR3nt: TGCGCCAGCAGCTCGGGAGGAGATACGCAGTATTTT
CDR3aa: CASSSGGDTQYF

d_gene: TRBD2
j_gene: TRBJ2-5
v_gene: TRBV5-1
abundance: -
len: 16
CDR3nt: TGCGCCAGCAGCTTGGGACAGGTAGCGGGAGAAGAGACCCAGTACTTC
CDR3aa: CASSLGQVAGEETQYF

d_gene: TRBD1
j_gene: TRBJ2-4
v_gene: TRBV7-2
abundance: -
len: 13
CDR3nt: TGTGCCAGCAGCCCGGGACAGGATAGCATTCAGTACTTC
CDR3aa: CASSPGQDSIQYF

d_gene: -
j_gene: TRBJ2-5
v_gene: TRBV7-2
abundance: -
len: 15
CDR3nt: TGTGCCAGCAGCTTAGGGGGGACTGGACAAGAGACCCAGTACTTC
CDR3aa: CASSLGGTGQETQYF

d_gene: -
j_gene: TRBJ1-2
v_gene: TRBV30
abundance: few
len: 10
CDR3nt: TGTGCCTGCCGGGGAGGTGGCTACACCTTC
CDR3aa: CACRGGGYTF

d_gene: TRBD1
j_gene: TRBJ2-5
v_gene: TRBV9
abundance: -
len: 14
CDR3nt: TGTGCCAGCAGCGTAGTTCCAGGGGGAGAGACCCAGTACTTC
CDR3aa: CASSVVPGGETQYF

d_gene: -
j_gene: TRBJ2-1
v_gene: TRBV29-1
abundance: -
len: 15
CDR3nt: TGCAGCGTTGAAGAATACCCCACTAGCTACAATGAGCAGTTCTTC
CDR3aa: CSVEEYPTSYNEQFF

d_gene: TRBD2
j_gene: TRBJ2-7
v_gene: TRBV7-9
abundance: -
len: 13
CDR3nt: TGTGCCGGAGGACTAGCGGGAGGATACGAGCAGTACTTC
CDR3aa: CAGGLAGGYEQYF

d_gene: TRBD2
j_gene: TRBJ2-7
v_gene: TRBV6-4
abundance: -
len: 16
CDR3nt: TGTGCCAGCAGTGACCCCCGCGTTAGCGGGAGCTACGAGCAGTACTTC
CDR3aa: CASSDPRVSGSYEQYF

d_gene: TRBD2
j_gene: TRBJ2-7
v_gene: TRBV6-1
abundance: -
len: 15
CDR3nt: TGTGCCAGCAGTGAAGAAACTAGCGGGAGTTACGAGCAGTACTTC
CDR3aa: CASSEETSGSYEQYF

d_gene: TRBD1
j_gene: TRBJ2-1
v_gene: TRBV7-3
abundance: few
len: 15
CDR3nt: TGTGCCAGCAGCCCCGGGACAGGGACTTACAATGAGCAGTTCTTC
CDR3aa: CASSPGTGTYNEQFF

d_gene: -
j_gene: TRBJ2-7
v_gene: TRBV7-2
abundance: once
len: 16
CDR3nt: TGTGCCAGCAGCATGGGACTTTCGAACCGTTTCTACGAGCAGTACTTC
CDR3aa: CASSMGLSNRFYEQYF

d_gene: TRBD1
j_gene: TRBJ2-5
v_gene: TRBV5-1
abundance: -
len: 17
CDR3nt: TGCGCCAGCAGCTTGGGTGGCGGCGACAGGGGAAGGGAGACCCAGTACTTC
CDR3aa: CASSLGGGDRGRETQYF

d_gene: -
j_gene: TRBJ1-3
v_gene: TRBV19
abundance: once
len: 12
CDR3nt: TGTGGTTCCTCGAGGGACGGAAACACCATATATTTT
CDR3aa: CGSSRDGNTIYF

d_gene: -
j_gene: TRBJ1-1
v_gene: TRBV5-1
abundance: -
len: 13
CDR3nt: TGCGCCAGCAGCTTAGCGGGGAACACTGAAGCTTTCTTT
CDR3aa: CASSLAGNTEAFF

d_gene: TRBD2
j_gene: TRBJ2-3
v_gene: TRBV4-3
abundance: -
len: 15
CDR3nt: TGCGCCAGCAGCCAAGATACTAGCGGGGGTAATACGCAGTATTTT
CDR3aa: CASSQDTSGGNTQYF

d_gene: -
j_gene: TRBJ2-6
v_gene: TRBV18
abundance: once
len: 18
CDR3nt: TGTGCCAGCTCACCACTGGCGGGTCTTACCTCTGGGGCCAACGTCCTGACTTTC
CDR3aa: CASSPLAGLTSGANVLTF

d_gene: TRBD2
j_gene: TRBJ2-5
v_gene: TRBV7-3
abundance: -
len: 16
CDR3nt: TGTGCCAGCAGCCCCCCCCGCGGGAGGGCCCCAGAGACCCAGTACTTC
CDR3aa: CASSPPRGRAPETQYF

d_gene: -
j_gene: TRBJ2-7
v_gene: TRBV7-8
abundance: -
len: 15
CDR3nt: TGTGCCAGCAGCTCCGCCCGGGGAGGATCCTACGAGCAGTACTTC
CDR3aa: CASSSARGGSYEQYF

d_gene: TRBD1
j_gene: TRBJ1-4
v_gene: TRBV14
abundance: -
len: 15
CDR3nt: TGTGCCAGCAGCCGGAAGGAGGGGGCGGTTGAAAAACTGTTTTTT
CDR3aa: CASSRKEGAVEKLFF

d_gene: TRBD1
j_gene: TRBJ2-1
v_gene: TRBV5-1
abundance: -
len: 16
CDR3nt: TGCGCCAGCAGCGTCCGACAGGGGACAACCTACAATGAGCAGTTCTTC
CDR3aa: CASSVRQGTTYNEQFF

d_gene: -
j_gene: TRBJ2-5
v_gene: TRBV5-1
abundance: once
len: 14
CDR3nt: TGCGCCAGCAGCTTGGGTGTCAGTTCAGAGACCCAGTACTTC
CDR3aa: CASSLGVSSETQYF

d_gene: -
j_gene: TRBJ2-3
v_gene: TRBV10-3
abundance: -
len: 14
CDR3nt: TGTGCCATCAGTGAGTCGGAGTACACAGATACGCAGTATTTT
CDR3aa: CAISESEYTDTQYF

d_gene: TRBD1
j_gene: TRBJ2-7
v_gene: TRBV7-2
abundance: -
len: 15
CDR3nt: TGTGCCAGCAGCCCCCGGGACAGGGCTTCCTACGAGCAGTACTTC
CDR3aa: CASSPRDRASYEQYF

d_gene: -
j_gene: TRBJ2-3
v_gene: TRBV5-1
abundance: -
len: 12
CDR3nt: TGCGCCAGCAGCTTGGCCACAGATACGCAGTATTTT
CDR3aa: CASSLATDTQYF

d_gene: -
j_gene: TRBJ2-1
v_gene: TRBV7-2
abundance: -
len: 16
CDR3nt: TGTGCCAGCAGCTTACGCACGGGAGCGTCCTACAATGAGCAGTTCTTC
CDR3aa: CASSLRTGASYNEQFF

d_gene: TRBD2
j_gene: TRBJ2-5
v_gene: TRBV4-1
abundance: -
len: 18
CDR3nt: TGCGCCACCGGAACAGGGATGGGACTAGCGGGGTCTCAAGAGACCCAGTACTTC
CDR3aa: CATGTGMGLAGSQETQYF

d_gene: -
j_gene: TRBJ2-3
v_gene: TRBV29-1
abundance: once
len: 11
CDR3nt: TGCAGCGTTGAAAGCACAGATACGCAGTATTTT
CDR3aa: CSVESTDTQYF

d_gene: -
j_gene: TRBJ1-5
v_gene: TRBV2
abundance: -
len: 15
CDR3nt: TGTGCCAGCAGTGTTTCGGGCCAGAGGAATCAGCCCCAGCATTTT
CDR3aa: CASSVSGQRNQPQHF

d_gene: -
j_gene: TRBJ2-7
v_gene: TRBV5-1
abundance: -
len: 17
CDR3nt: TGCGCCAGCAGCTGGGGTGTTCAAGCCGCGAGCTCCTACGAGCAGTACTTC
CDR3aa: CASSWGVQAASSYEQYF

d_gene: -
j_gene: TRBJ2-1
v_gene: TRBV10-1
abundance: -
len: 14
CDR3nt: TGCGCCAGCAGTGAGCATACTAGCTACAATGAGCAGTTCTTC
CDR3aa: CASSEHTSYNEQFF

d_gene: TRBD1
j_gene: TRBJ1-1
v_gene: TRBV5-1
abundance: -
len: 13
CDR3nt: TGCGCCAGCAGTGGACAGGGGTCTACTGAAGCTTTCTTT
CDR3aa: CASSGQGSTEAFF

d_gene: -
j_gene: TRBJ2-7
v_gene: TRBV19
abundance: -
len: 12
CDR3nt: TGTGCCACTCGGGCCCAGAGCTACGAGCAGTACTTC
CDR3aa: CATRAQSYEQYF